Listed below are T cell receptor beta chains from one sample, sequenced in a study of beta chain features in type 1 diabetes. Clones were read by immunoSEQ multiplex PCR, and TCRdb kept only the in-frame ones, dropping some. This table holds about 25,000 clones, 49% found once. Sequencing was performed on stem cell memory CD4+ T cells from blood. The receptor source for this set is a man aged 25-45 years with type 1 diabetes. Both conserved end residues are part of each CDR3. Size is stated for part of the rows, as once, few or many counts, or as a class when the clone is expanded.

NA	TRBV11-2	TRBJ2-2	CASRRGLGVGELFF
NA	TRBV5-1	TRBJ1-1	CASSGRDRGMNTEAFF
NA	TRBV5-6	TRBJ2-1	CASSLGQVSYNEQFF
few	TRBV2	TRBJ1-4	CASILPGRGLLFF
few	TRBV7-9	TRBJ2-3	CASSVRQGDTDTQYF
few	TRBV5-4	TRBJ2-7	CASSSGTGHEQYF
NA	TRBV19	TRBJ1-4	CASSIPPRMGGTNEKLFF
NA	TRBV6-5	TRBJ1-2	CASSYSGQGANYGYTF
NA	TRBV5-5	TRBJ2-5	CASSPLQGAWETQYF
NA	TRBV11-1	TRBJ2-1	CASSFSGRARNEQFF
NA	TRBV6-6	TRBJ2-3	CASSYSGAGATQYF
NA	TRBV19	TRBJ2-1	CASMGQGGNEQFF
NA	TRBV5-1	TRBJ2-5	CATTAEGSSLETQYF
NA	TRBV5-1	TRBJ2-2	CASSPRGGDTGELFF
few	TRBV29-1	TRBJ2-1	CSVTTYNEQFF
few	TRBV7-2	TRBJ2-1	CASNQWGTGAEDEQFF
few	TRBV4-2	TRBJ2-3	CASRSFGLAGGRGDTQYF
NA	TRBV15	TRBJ1-2	CATSRDSTGSSGYTF
NA	TRBV11-2	TRBJ2-4	CASSLGGGGRYF
NA	TRBV5-4	TRBJ2-3	CASSLAQSTDTQYF
NA	TRBV2	TRBJ2-2	CASSEMRGAGELFF
once	TRBV23-1	TRBJ2-7	CASPRGGCEQYF
NA	TRBV10-3	TRBJ2-2	CAIGRQGPNTGELFF
NA	TRBV12-5	TRBJ2-7	CASGGTGRSEQYF
NA	TRBV11-2	TRBJ1-6	CASSPGGDNSPLHF
NA	TRBV6-5	TRBJ2-3	CASSYSGQGSDTQYF
NA	TRBV11-3	TRBJ1-3	CASSVGLLLGGNTIYF